The next 30 T cell receptor beta chains were all read from a single sample in a study of T-cell memory formation after mild COVID-19. TCRdb redid the calling of the 5' RACE reads with MiXCR, one entry per CDR3 protein. The data show around 250,000 distinct CDR3 sequences, roughly 16% seen once. The sample consisted of PBMCs or a T cell subset sorted from them (not recorded which). These receptors all come from a man aged 18 to 29 who had mild COVID-19 (a few samples of this study predate the infection). Cell type and time point are not known.

The V and J genes are TRBV7-8 and TRBJ2-1; weak D call: TRBD1 (6 bases). Trimming took 4 bases from V and 6 from J, leaving 22 bases between them. The CDR3 extends over 17 amino acids. Germline CDR1 and CDR2: SGHVS and FQNEAQ. CDR3 sequence (DNA): TGTGCCAGCAGCTCCGGTCTTTGGGCAGGGGCGGGCAATGAGCAGTTCTTC. It codes for CASSSGLWAGAGNEQFF.

This clonotype was detected ten times or more. CDR3 protein: CASSPRLAGKETQYF. The CDR3 DNA reads TGTGCCAGCAGCCCGAGACTAGCGGGGAAGGAGACCCAGTACTTC. The chain uses TRBV11-2 and TRBJ2-5; 11 bases are shared with TRBD2. This CDR3 comprises 15 residues. The trim removed 5 bases at V and 5 bases at J, leaving 7 bases unmatched. CDR1 and CDR2 (germline): SGHAT, FQNNGV.

The rearrangement links TRBV9 to TRBJ2-1; 7 bases fit TRBD2. This CDR3 region has 17 residues. Germline CDR1 is SGDLS and CDR2 is YYNGEE. The trim removed 0 bases at V and 9 bases at J, leaving 15 bases unmatched. The chain's CDR3 is CASSVGSMGFASGEQFF. For the CDR3, the DNA is TGTGCCAGCAGCGTAGGGAGTATGGGGTTTGCTAGCGGTGAGCAGTTCTTC. Drawing the rest from reference TRBV9 and TRBJ2-1, the complete variable domain is DSGVTQTPKHLITATGQRVTLRCSPRSGDLSVYWYQQSLDQGLQFLIQYYNGEERAKGNILERFSAQQFPDLHSELNLSSLELGDSALYFCASSVGSMGFASGEQFFGPGTRLTVL.

The table lists this clonotype with a few counts. The chain employs TRBV12-3 or TRBV12-4 and TRBJ2-1; the match to TRBD2 covers 10 bases. The length of the CDR3 is 15 residues. V was clipped by 5 bases and J by 3 bases; unmatched bases: 4. CDR3 coding DNA: TGTGCCAGCAGTGTCCTAGCGGGGGACTACAATGAGCAGTTCTTC. It encodes CASSVLAGDYNEQFF.

This clonotype has a handful of counts. The genes are TRBV29-1 and TRBJ2-1, with 9 nucleotides matching TRBD2. Losses at the gene ends were 3 bases for V and 5 bases for J; bases not matched to a gene: 2. This CDR3 spans 13 amino acids. Germline V gives CDR1 SQVTM, CDR2 ANQGSEA. CDR3 nucleotide sequence: TGCAGCGTTGATCTAGCGGGGAACAATGAGCAGTTCTTC. It yields the protein CSVDLAGNNEQFF.

The sample holds one count of this clonotype. The V and J genes are TRBV12-3 or TRBV12-4 and TRBJ1-6; weak D call: TRBD1 (5 bases). V dropped 1 base and J dropped 6 bases, with 7 bases sitting between them. The CDR3 has 14 amino acids. Here the CDR3 DNA reads TGTGCCAGCAGTTTAGAACAGGTTAATTCACCCCTCCACTTT. This encodes CASSLEQVNSPLHF.

There are a few counts of this clonotype. The J gene is TRBJ2-1, the V gene TRBV6-5; TRBD2 matches at 10 bases. J gave up 7 bases and V 6 bases, and 9 bases lay outside the gene matches. Germline V gene data show CDR1 as MNHEY and CDR2 as SVGAGI. This CDR3 has 15 residues. The CDR3 region is CASRASGGAGNEQFF. CDR3 nucleotides: TGTGCCAGCAGGGCCAGCGGGGGGGCAGGGAATGAGCAGTTCTTC.

The rearrangement links TRBV2 to TRBJ2-7, with a weak D call TRBD1 (6 bases). This CDR3 has 13 residues. CDR1 SNHLY and CDR2 FYNNEI come from the germline V gene. The ends were cut back, 6 bases at V and 1 base at J, with 10 bases in the middle. CDR3 sequence reads: CASRGAGSYEQYF. The CDR3 coding sequence is TGTGCCAGCAGGGGGGCAGGGTCCTACGAGCAGTACTTC.

This clonotype was recorded only once. V usage is TRBV6-1 and J usage is TRBJ2-5; TRBD2 is a possible D gene (6 bases). The CDR3 length is 19 residues. Trimming shortened V by 2 bases and J by 2 bases, and 24 bases separated the two germline ends. Germline CDR1 reads MNHNS; CDR2 reads SASEGT. The CDR3: CASSELSVGGSGDQETQYF. CDR3 bases: TGTGCCAGCAGTGAATTATCGGTCGGAGGTAGCGGAGATCAAGAGACCCAGTACTTC.

This clonotype was picked up a small number of times. This chain links TRBV27 with TRBJ2-7, with 7 bases matching TRBD1. Germline V gene sequence: CDR1 MNHEY, CDR2 SMNVEV (reference sequence). J was trimmed by 2 bases and V by 4 bases; bases with no gene match: 5. The CDR3 covers 14 residues. The CDR3 region is CASSSQGWAYEQYF. The CDR3 DNA sequence: TGTGCCAGCAGTTCACAGGGGTGGGCCTACGAGCAGTACTTC.

This clonotype has only a few counts. The chain recombines TRBV6-5 with TRBJ2-1; 10 bases match TRBD1. V lost 10 bases, J lost 3 bases, and 9 bases stayed unmatched. There are 15 residues in the CDR3. CDR1 is MNHEY and CDR2 is SVGAGI in the germline V gene. The CDR3 DNA reads as TGTGCCACCCGGGGGGACAGGGGTGGCTACAATGAGCAGTTCTTC. Translated: CATRGDRGGYNEQFF.

In this sample, this clonotype turned up many times. The chain combines TRBV7-6 with TRBJ1-1; 7 bases agree with TRBD1. Germline V gene lookup returns CDR1 SGHVS and CDR2 FNYEAQ. With V trimmed by 5 bases and J by 2 bases, 5 bases remained unmatched. CDR3 length equals 14 residues. CDR3 DNA sequence: TGTGCCAGCAGCCCTAGGGGGCTCAACACTGAAGCTTTCTTT. Residues: CASSPRGLNTEAFF.

The rearrangement uses TRBV5-1 and TRBJ2-3; maybe TRBD1 (6 bases). Germline V CDR1 and CDR2: SGHRS, YFSETQ. The CDR3 sequence is 15 residues long. V lost 2 bases to trimming and J lost 4 bases, with 14 bases between them. CDR3 amino acids: CASSFSGPGADTQYF. CDR3 sequence (DNA): TGCGCCAGCAGCTTTTCCGGGCCAGGGGCAGATACGCAGTATTTT.

This clonotype has more than one count but fewer than ten. J is TRBJ2-1 and V is TRBV5-1; D is ambiguous. The germline gives CDR1 SGHRS, CDR2 YFSETQ. V lost 3 bases, J lost 5 bases, and 6 bases lay in between. The CDR3 runs 12 residues. The CDR3 loop is CASSYRHNEQFF. In DNA form, the CDR3 reads TGCGCCAGCAGCTACCGACACAATGAGCAGTTCTTC. Together with reference TRBV5-1 and TRBJ2-1, the CDR3 gives the full variable domain: KAGVTQTPRYLIKTRGQQVTLSCSPISGHRSVSWYQQTPGQGLQFLFEYFSETQRNKGNFPGRFSGRQFSNSRSEMNVSTLELGDSALYLCASSYRHNEQFFGPGTRLTVL.

The chain carries TRBV5-1 and TRBJ1-2; TRBD1 matches 7 bases. The germline V gene encodes CDR1 SGHRS and CDR2 YFSETQ. The junction had 4 bases not matched to a gene; V was cut back by 4 bases and J by 4 bases. The CDR3 consists of 13 residues. The DNA of the CDR3 is TGCGCCAGCAGCGTGACAGGGACCTATGGCTACACCTTC. Translating it yields CASSVTGTYGYTF. Combining the CDR3 with reference TRBV5-1 and TRBJ1-2 gives the whole variable domain KAGVTQTPRYLIKTRGQQVTLSCSPISGHRSVSWYQQTPGQGLQFLFEYFSETQRNKGNFPGRFSGRQFSNSRSEMNVSTLELGDSALYLCASSVTGTYGYTFGSGTRLTVV.

This clonotype was seen many times. The chain links TRBV5-1 to TRBJ2-3, with D perhaps TRBD1 (5 bases). V was pared by 1 base and J by 0 bases, with 9 bases between. The length of the CDR3 is 15 residues. Germline values: CDR1 SGHRS, CDR2 YFSETQ. This CDR3 is CASSLTGASTDTQYF. CDR3 bases: TGCGCCAGCAGCTTGACTGGGGCTAGCACAGATACGCAGTATTTT.

A few counts support this clonotype. The V and J genes are TRBV7-3 and TRBJ2-6, with D maybe TRBD2 (5 bases). Trimming took 2 bases from V and 2 from J, leaving 10 bases between them. The CDR3 consists of 16 residues. CDR1 is SGHTA and CDR2 is FQGTGA in the germline V gene. CDR3 sequence: CASSLSAGAGANVLTF. CDR3 bases: TGTGCCAGCAGCTTATCGGCCGGGGCTGGGGCCAACGTCCTGACTTTC.

Of note for this clonotype: This clone may be a read error of a much larger clone one base away. The rearrangement joins TRBV14 to TRBJ2-7; the D is unclear. The CDR3 has 12 residues. Trimming took 10 bases from V and 6 from J, leaving 16 bases between them. The germline CDR1 and CDR2 sequences are SGHDN and FVKESK. The CDR3 DNA reads TGTGCCATCGTTATGTCTGCACTCGAGCAGTACGTC. Translating gives CAIVMSALEQYV.

This clonotype was picked up a small number of times. The chain recombines TRBV12-3 or TRBV12-4 with TRBJ2-5; TRBD2 matches 8 bases. The CDR3 totals 16 residues. V was pared by 1 base and J by 1 base, with 5 bases of the junction left unmatched. CDR3 in amino acids: CASSLVGLGPQETQYF. As DNA, the CDR3 is TGTGCCAGCAGTTTAGTGGGACTAGGACCCCAAGAGACCCAGTACTTC.

J is TRBJ1-3 and V is TRBV7-2; D is unclear. CDR3 length: 15 residues. V lost 2 bases and J lost 4, with 12 bases in between. Per germline, CDR1 SGHTA and CDR2 FQGNSA. The CDR3 nucleotides are TGTGCCAGCAGCTTACAAGGCTTTGGCGGAAACACCATATATTTT. Translating it yields CASSLQGFGGNTIYF.

The V gene is TRBV10-1, the J gene TRBJ2-2; a weak D match, TRBD2 (5 bases). V lost 2 bases and J 1 base, leaving 14 bases between the germline ends. Per the germline V gene, CDR1 is WNHNN and CDR2 is SYGVQD (reference sequence). The CDR3 consists of 17 residues. The CDR3 sequence: CASSETYWGENTGELFF. DNA for the CDR3: TGCGCCAGCAGTGAGACATATTGGGGAGAGAACACCGGGGAGCTGTTTTTT.

V usage is TRBV19 and J usage is TRBJ2-1; weak D call: TRBD1 (6 bases). Germline V CDR1 and CDR2: LNHDA, SQIVND (reference sequence). The ends were cut back, 5 bases at V and 4 bases at J, with 9 bases in the middle. The CDR3 has 13 residues. The CDR3 sequence is CASSATGYNEQFF. CDR3 bases: TGTGCCAGTAGTGCGACAGGATACAATGAGCAGTTCTTC.

This chain joins TRBV5-5 and TRBJ2-5; D is unclear. The CDR3 totals 15 residues. The germline V and J ends were trimmed by 0 bases and 2 bases, with 11 bases remaining between them. From germline, CDR1 is SGHKS and CDR2 YYEKEE (reference sequence). Here the CDR3 DNA reads TGTGCCAGCAGCTTGGGCGTCGCCAGACAAGAGACCCAGTACTTC. As protein: CASSLGVARQETQYF.

This chain links TRBV7-6 with TRBJ1-1; no clear D gene. CDR1 is SGHVS and CDR2 is FNYEAQ in the germline V gene. The CDR3 sequence is 13 residues long. Trimming pared 4 bases from V and 7 bases from J, leaving 13 bases between. This chain's CDR3 is CASSSGPRDEAFF. For the CDR3, the DNA is TGTGCCAGCAGCTCCGGACCACGAGATGAAGCTTTCTTT.

The chain carries TRBV29-1 and TRBJ1-1, with unresolved D. Germline CDR1 reads SQVTM; CDR2 reads ANQGSEA. The V gene lost 5 bases and the J gene lost 0 bases, with 10 bases spanning the gap. The CDR3 runs to 13 residues. The CDR3 protein is CSVIRGMNTEAFF. The CDR3, as DNA: TGCAGCGTTATCCGGGGTATGAACACTGAAGCTTTCTTT.

This chain joins TRBV4-3 and TRBJ2-7; TRBD2 agrees at 7 bases. This CDR3 contains 16 residues. Germline V gene sequence: CDR1 LGHNA, CDR2 YSLEER. After removal of 5 bases from V and 0 bases from J, the junction contained 10 bases not matched to a gene. The CDR3, as DNA: TGCGCCAGCAGCACCGATAGCGGGCCGAGCTCCTACGAGCAGTACTTC. Translation gives CASSTDSGPSSYEQYF.

The CDR3 spells CASSEGGSYYGYTF. The CDR3 nucleotides read TGTGCCAGCAGCGAAGGAGGTAGCTACTATGGCTACACCTTC. V usage is TRBV5-5 and J usage is TRBJ1-2; no firm D call. V dropped 4 bases and J dropped 3 bases, with 13 bases sitting between them. CDR3 size: 14 residues. From germline, CDR1 is SGHKS and CDR2 YYEKEE (reference sequence).

The chain joins TRBV12-5 to TRBJ2-3; TRBD1 aligns across 7 bases. This CDR3 spans 14 amino acids. Germline lookup yields CDR1 LGHNT and CDR2 FRNRAP. Unmatched junction bases numbered 10, after V lost 8 bases and J lost 5 bases. In DNA form, the CDR3 reads TGTGCTAGTTCATACAGGGGCGGTGGAGATACGCAGTATTTT. The encoded protein is CASSYRGGGDTQYF.

This clonotype appeared a few times. The rearrangement uses TRBV5-1 and TRBJ2-5, with 9 bases identical to TRBD1. V lost 3 bases to trimming and J lost 4 bases; unmatched junction nucleotides: 13. Germline V lookup: CDR1 SGHRS, CDR2 YFSETQ. The CDR3 consists of 17 residues. CDR3 loop: CASSWTNRDRVGETQYF. In DNA form, the CDR3 reads TGCGCCAGCAGCTGGACTAATCGGGACAGGGTTGGAGAGACCCAGTACTTC.

This chain connects TRBV6-6 to TRBJ1-2; possibly TRBD1 for D (6 bases). CDR1 and CDR2 from the germline V gene are MNHNY and SVGAGI (reference sequence). CDR3 length: 12 amino acids. V shed 7 bases and J shed 8 bases, with 14 bases lying between them. The CDR3 region has the DNA TGTGCCAGCATTAAAGGGGGGGAAGGCTACACCTTC. This sequence encodes CASIKGGEGYTF.